The entry below describes one T cell receptor beta chain. The time point denotes: blood at routine non-recurrence follow-up after resection. Tumor, nontumor lung or frozen PBMC supplied whole RNA that was sequenced unsorted. The data were obtained in a study of spatial heterogeneity in lung cancer. Across the whole study: There were consistently more beta-chain sequences detected than alpha-chain sequences.

The V gene's germline CDR1 is LNHNV and CDR2 YYDKDF (reference sequence). CDR3 length: 15 amino acids. After removal of 6 bases from V and 7 bases from J, the junction contained 10 bases not matched to a gene. TCR cDNA molecules each had a unique molecular identifier. TCRdb re-derived calls from the 5' RACE reads in MiXCR, one entry per CDR3 protein. The sample carries about 17,000 distinct CDR3 sequences, roughly 19% recorded once. V usage is TRBV15 and J usage is TRBJ2-2; 8 bases are shared with TRBD1. The source was PBMCs, collected at follow-up. The receptor's source is a male donor with early-stage non-small cell lung cancer. CDR3 DNA sequence: TGTGCCACCAGACGGACAGGGTACAGAAACGGGGAGCTGTTTTTT. The encoded protein is CATRRTGYRNGELFF.